These 5 T cell receptor beta chains were all obtained from the same sample, sequenced in a study of regulatory T cells in long-lasting Graves disease. Building of the TCR beta libraries involved iRepertoire HTBI primers and Arm-PCR of CDR3 regions. Each CDR3 protein is one row after TCRdb ran MiXCR on the multiplex PCR reads. This table has 250,000 to 300,000 distinct CDR3 sequences, approximately 20% appearing once. The time point here: newly diagnosed GD, antithyroid drugs for less than 3 months. PBMCs were the source of the RNA used for TCR sequencing. The sample was also reused in another study, on T cells in Graves' hyperthyroidism and ophthalmopathy.

The input for sequencing was peripheral blood mononuclear cells (PBMCs), taken at new diagnosis, from a patient treated with antithyroid drugs. These receptors originate from a woman aged 25-40 years with Graves disease.

The chain uses TRBV30 and TRBJ1-1; 7 positions agree with TRBD1. Per the germline V gene, CDR1 is GTSNPN and CDR2 is SVGIG (reference sequence). This CDR3 has 13 amino acids. V shed 4 bases, J shed 5 bases, and the junction held 7 bases outside the gene matches. CDR3 region: CAWNRGDRTEAFF. The CDR3 DNA is TGTGCCTGGAACAGGGGAGATAGGACTGAAGCTTTCTTT.

This clonotype was seen many times. V gene TRBV24-1 combines with J gene TRBJ2-5, with 10 positions matching TRBD1. With V trimmed by 3 bases and J by 3 bases, 6 bases remained unmatched. Per the germline V gene, CDR1 is KGHDR and CDR2 is SFDVKD. The CDR3 is 16 residues long. In nucleotides, the CDR3 is TGTGCCACCAGTGATGGGACCGGGACAGGGGAAGAGACCCAGTACTTC. Residues: CATSDGTGTGEETQYF.

J is TRBJ2-5 and V is TRBV11-3, with 8 positions matching TRBD2. Germline CDR1 and CDR2: SGHNT and YENEEA. With 5 bases clipped from V and 5 bases from J, the junction kept 7 bases outside the gene matches. This CDR3 comprises 14 residues. CDR3 DNA: TGTGCCAGCAGCCTCCCACGGGGGGGGGAGACCCAGTACTTC. Protein product: CASSLPRGGETQYF.

This chain joins TRBV19 and TRBJ1-5; D is possibly TRBD1 (5 bases). This CDR3 spans 14 amino acids. V lost 2 bases to trimming and J lost 1 base, with 6 bases between them. Germline lookup yields CDR1 LNHDA and CDR2 SQIVND (reference sequence). CDR3 DNA sequence: TGTGCCAGTAGTATATGGGGGAGCAATCAGCCCCAGCATTTT. Residues: CASSIWGSNQPQHF.

This chain connects TRBV6-5 to TRBJ2-2, with TRBD2 identical over 10 bases. Germline V gene sequence: CDR1 MNHEY, CDR2 SVGAGI. This CDR3 spans 18 amino acids. Trimming cost V 2 bases and J 4 bases; bases outside gene matches: 10. The CDR3 nucleotides are TGTGCCAGCAGTTACCCAGTAGCGGGGGGCAAACCCACCGGGGAGCTGTTTTTT. This codes for CASSYPVAGGKPTGELFF.